The text below deals with one T cell receptor beta chain. The sample originates from a study of PD-L1 blockade in urothelial cancer. About the study: Male sex and bladder-origin urothelial cancer were recorded for about 90% of the 29 patients. Counts from blood samples showed a median of 141,255 T cells.

Trimming removed 2 bases from V and 4 bases from J; junction bases left unmatched: 8. Per the germline V gene, CDR1 is SGDLS and CDR2 is YYNGEE. This CDR3 has 15 residues. Produced via immunoSEQ multiplex PCR; TCRdb's table is partial and in-frame only. The sample has roughly 44,000 clones; roughly four fifths are singletons. The sequencing here drew on PBMCs, taken around atezolizumab (anti-PD-L1) treatment. The sequence was obtained from a man aged 70-80 years with urothelial cancer. The genes are TRBV9 and TRBJ2-7; 8 bases agree with TRBD1. DNA for the CDR3: TGTGCCAGCAGCGTCGGACAGGGATATTTTTACGAGCAGTACTTC. It translates to CASSVGQGYFYEQYF.